One TCR beta chain is described in this entry. Its cognate antigen is unknown. A sample-barcoded 5' primer and a J-beta primer mix were used in a second PCR of about 7 to 11 cycles. TCRdb independently ran MiXCR on the 5' RACE reads; one entry per CDR3 protein. The profile shows about 620,000 distinct CDR3 sequences, 45% to 60% of them singletons. Between the trimmed V and J ends, which lost 5 bases and 5 bases, there was a span of 10 bases. The CDR3 length is 13 residues. Looked up from germline, CDR1 is SGHTA and CDR2 is FQGTGA. This specimen comes from a study of blood T cells in healthy people across ages. Study-wide background: Through template switching, about one barcoded beta molecule was captured per two T cells, as measured in model experiments.

The draw of peripheral blood yielded around 10 milliliters from each donor. General study points: Researchers said unsorted PBMCs prevented a conclusive naive versus antigen-experienced comparison. Roughly linear declines in TCR beta diversity per million T cells occurred with age.

The source material was blood. The source of this sequence is a woman of 80 years or more in good health. This chain joins TRBV7-3 and TRBJ2-4, with D possibly TRBD1 on 6 matching bases. DNA for the CDR3: TGTGCCAGCAGCACGGACAGACAAAACATTCAGTACTTC. It translates to CASSTDRQNIQYF. Full variable domain (rest looked up from reference TRBV7-3 and TRBJ2-4): GAGVSQTPSNKVTEKGKYVELRCDPISGHTALYWYRQSLGQGPEFLIYFQGTGAADDSGLPNDRFFAVRPEGSVSTLKIQRTERGDSAVYLCASSTDRQNIQYFGAGTRLSVL.